What follows are 17 T cell receptor beta chains derived from one specimen sequenced in a study of a mutant IDH1 vaccine in newly diagnosed glioma. The sample's time point: week 47, end of study. Every vaccine dose comprised 300 ug of mutant IDH1 20-mer peptide plus topical imiquimod. Only in-frame clones appear in the TCRdb table, and some are missing; sequencing was by immunoSEQ multiplex PCR. This table holds around 50,000 clones, 84% found once. No antigen has been identified for these receptors. The material was PBMCs, obtained from a glioma patient whose treatment included an IDH1 peptide vaccine. The source is a woman in her 30s with glioma. Some clones in this sample may be carry-over from other donors' samples.

This chain uses TRBV7-9 with TRBJ1-5; D perhaps matches TRBD1 (6 bases). Germline CDR1 and CDR2: SEHNR and FQNEAQ (reference sequence). V dropped 1 base and J dropped 7 bases, with 11 bases sitting between them. The CDR3 has 14 residues. CDR3 coding DNA: TGTGCCAGCAGCTTAGAGGGGGGAAGGCAGCCCCAGCATTTT. It translates to CASSLEGGRQPQHF.

This chain uses TRBV5-1 with TRBJ1-4; D is perhaps TRBD1 (6 bases). In germline, CDR1 is SGHRS, CDR2 YFSETQ. Trimming stripped 4 bases from V and 8 bases from J, with 15 bases between. This CDR3 region has 14 residues. CDR3 in DNA: TGCGCCAGCAGCCTTCGGGGGCCTGGGGAAAAACTGTTTTTT. This translates into CASSLRGPGEKLFF.

The CDR3 loop is CASSIGQGLNTEAFF. In nucleotides, the CDR3 is TGTGCCAGTAGTATAGGCCAGGGGCTGAACACTGAAGCTTTCTTT. The chain uses TRBV19 and TRBJ1-1; TRBD1 is a possible D gene (6 bases). The CDR3 spans 15 residues. From germline, CDR1 is LNHDA and CDR2 SQIVND (reference sequence). V lost 1 base to trimming and J lost 0 bases, with 9 bases between them.

The chain couples TRBV11-3 to TRBJ1-2; D is unresolved. Trimming took 3 bases from V and 2 from J, leaving 13 bases between them. This CDR3 has 15 residues. Germline values: CDR1 SGHNT, CDR2 YENEEA. In DNA form, the CDR3 reads TGTGCCAGCAGCTTTCTCGGGCAGAGGAACTATGGCTACACCTTC. Encoded protein: CASSFLGQRNYGYTF.

A word on this clone: This specimen includes other DNA sequences encoding the same CDR3. The rearrangement joins TRBV7-9 to TRBJ2-7; no clear D gene. The V end lost 5 bases, the J end lost 0 bases, and 5 bases lay between the germline ends. This CDR3 has 12 amino acids. Germline values: CDR1 SEHNR, CDR2 FQNEAQ (reference sequence). As DNA, the CDR3 is TGTGCCAGCAGCCCTAGCTCCTACGAGCAGTACTTC. Translating it yields CASSPSSYEQYF.

The V call is TRBV10-3, the J call TRBJ1-1; possible D gene TRBD1, 5 bases. V lost 0 bases and J 11 bases, leaving 13 bases between the germline ends. Germline assignment: CDR1 ENHRY and CDR2 SYGVKD. CDR3 length: 13 amino acids. This CDR3 is CAISESRDLGAFF. As DNA, the CDR3 is TGTGCCATCAGTGAGTCCCGGGACCTAGGGGCTTTCTTT.

The chain couples TRBV12-5 to TRBJ2-5; possibly TRBD1 for D (5 bases). The CDR3 has 14 amino acids. V was clipped by 0 bases and J by 10 bases, with 15 bases between them. Germline CDR1 is LGHNT and CDR2 is FRNRAP. CDR3 amino acids: CASGLVPDSQIQYF. CDR3 DNA: TGTGCTAGTGGTTTGGTACCCGACAGCCAGATCCAGTACTTC.

This clone was counted once. The chain links TRBV6-5 to TRBJ2-1, with D possibly being TRBD2 (6 bases). Trimming left V 10 bases short and J 8 bases short, with 21 bases between. This CDR3 spans 14 amino acids. Looked up from germline, CDR1 is MNHEY and CDR2 is SVGAGI. The CDR3 protein is CATGRDFRRDEQFF. In nucleotides, the CDR3 is TGTGCCACGGGCCGGGACTTTCGAAGGGATGAGCAGTTCTTC.

CDR3 protein: CASSLVPGAYEQYF. CDR3 nucleotide sequence: TGTGCCAGCAGCTTGGTTCCAGGGGCCTACGAGCAGTACTTC. This chain uses TRBV5-6 with TRBJ2-7; tentatively, D is TRBD1 (6 bases). In germline, CDR1 is SGHDT, CDR2 YYEEEE. This CDR3 is 14 amino acids long. The germline V and J ends were trimmed by 0 bases and 2 bases, with 9 bases remaining between them.

The chain employs TRBV28 and TRBJ2-2; D is tentatively TRBD1 or TRBD2 (5 bases each). Germline V CDR1 and CDR2: MDHEN, SYDVKM. The CDR3 extends over 15 amino acids. V lost 7 bases and J lost 6, with 18 bases in between. The CDR3 protein is CASNPNGAKAGELFF. The DNA of the CDR3 is TGTGCCAGCAACCCTAACGGGGCTAAAGCCGGGGAGCTGTTTTTT.

The chain uses TRBV5-6 and TRBJ1-2, with D unresolved. V was trimmed by 0 bases and J by 6 bases, leaving 9 bases between them. The germline CDR1 and CDR2 sequences are SGHDT and YYEEEE. The CDR3 contains 13 residues. In DNA form, the CDR3 reads TGTGCCAGCAGCTTGGTCCGGATCCATGGCTACACCTTC. Amino acid sequence: CASSLVRIHGYTF.

This chain links TRBV5-6 with TRBJ2-2; 12 bases are shared with TRBD2. The CDR3 runs to 17 residues. The trim removed 4 bases at V and 1 base at J, leaving 5 bases unmatched. Germline assignment: CDR1 SGHDT and CDR2 YYEEEE. CDR3 coding DNA: TGTGCCAGCAGCGTAGGGACTAGCGGGTGGAACACCGGGGAGCTGTTTTTT. It yields the protein CASSVGTSGWNTGELFF.

The V call is TRBV4-1, the J call TRBJ1-5; D might be TRBD1 (5 bases). The CDR3 is made up of 15 amino acids. Germline CDR1 reads MGHRA; CDR2 reads YSYEKL. V was pared by 6 bases and J by 1 base, with 13 bases between. CDR3 region: CASSSLGVSNQPQHF. The DNA of the CDR3 is TGCGCCAGCAGTTCCTTGGGGGTGAGCAATCAGCCCCAGCATTTT.

J is TRBJ1-2 and V is TRBV6-1, with 7 bases identical to TRBD1. Germline CDR1 MNHNS, CDR2 SASEGT. The V segment lost 7 bases and the J segment 8 bases; nucleotides outside the gene matches: 13. There are 14 residues in the CDR3. CDR3 in amino acids: CASTHRTGVGGYTF. As DNA, the CDR3 is TGTGCCAGCACCCACCGAACAGGGGTGGGAGGCTACACCTTC.

This chain joins TRBV7-9 and TRBJ1-1; unclear D gene. The CDR3 sequence is 11 residues long. Germline CDR1 and CDR2: SEHNR and FQNEAQ (reference sequence). V was trimmed by 3 bases and J by 6 bases, leaving 5 bases between them. CDR3 nucleotide sequence: TGTGCCAGCAGCTTTGAGTCTGAAGCTTTCTTT. Protein product: CASSFESEAFF.

V gene TRBV19 combines with J gene TRBJ2-3; 8 bases line up with TRBD2. The ends lost 6 bases at V and 8 bases at J; junction bases unmatched: 22. The CDR3 is made up of 18 amino acids. The germline V gene encodes CDR1 LNHDA and CDR2 SQIVND (reference sequence). CDR3 sequence reads: CASSHAPGLGPNWGTQYF. The CDR3 coding sequence is TGTGCCAGTAGCCACGCGCCGGGACTAGGCCCTAACTGGGGTACGCAGTATTTT.

J is TRBJ2-5 and V is TRBV4-1; perhaps TRBD2 as D (6 bases). Germline loops: CDR1 MGHRA, CDR2 YSYEKL. Trimming removed 0 bases from V and 1 base from J, with 12 bases in between. The CDR3 is 16 amino acids. The CDR3 coding sequence is TGCGCCAGCAGCCAAGATGGCCTAGCGAGCCAAGAGACCCAGTACTTC. Residues: CASSQDGLASQETQYF.